This section outlines one T cell receptor (beta chain) sequence together with its context. It was with unique molecular identifiers that the TCRbeta library was prepared. TCRdb called the PCR reads again in MiXCR, with one record for every CDR3 protein. The sample has fewer than 120,000 distinct CDR3 sequences, about 9.4% seen once. The data are from a study of T-cell reconstitution after alpha-beta-depleted transplantation in children. Germline lookup yields CDR1 GTSNPN and CDR2 SVGIG (reference sequence). This CDR3 has 13 residues. V dropped 1 base and J dropped 4 bases, with 7 bases sitting between them.

Specimen: PBMCs from the stem cell graft donor, collected from the stem cell graft. The sequence came from a human donor who donated a stem cell graft to a child with acute lymphoblastic leukemia. V gene TRBV30 combines with J gene TRBJ1-4; D is uncertain. The CDR3 DNA reads as TGTGCCTGGAGTGGCGGACTTAATGAAAAACTGTTTTTT. Translation gives CAWSGGLNEKLFF. The full variable domain, in which reference TRBV30 and TRBJ1-4 provide the parts outside the CDR3, is SQTIHQWPATLVQPVGSPLSLECTVEGTSNPNLYWYRQAAGRGLQLLFYSVGIGQISSEVPQNLSASRPQDRQFILSSKKLLLSDSGFYLCAWSGGLNEKLFFGSGTQLSVL.